The next 2 T cell receptor beta chains were all read from a single sample in a study of cytotoxic CD8 clonotypes in ibrutinib-treated CLL. Libraries were prepared by immunoSEQ multiplex PCR; TCRdb keeps only in-frame clonotypes and omits some of them. The sample yields approximately 320,000 clones, over 55% seen once. This material consisted of PBMCs, taken after 36 months of ibrutinib treatment. All receptors come from a human donor with chronic lymphocytic leukemia.

Turning to this clone: This CDR3 is also generated by other DNA sequences in the sample. The V call is TRBV7-9, the J call TRBJ2-1; a weak D match, TRBD1 (6 bases). The CDR3 has 15 amino acids. CDR1 and CDR2 (germline): SEHNR, FQNEAQ (reference sequence). V was trimmed by 5 bases and J by 0 bases, leaving 11 bases between them. This CDR3 reads CASSARGGSYNEQFF. CDR3 nucleotides: TGTGCCAGCAGCGCACGAGGGGGCTCCTACAATGAGCAGTTCTTC.

In its sample, this clone was seen once. The genes are TRBV2 and TRBJ1-6, with 9 bases fitting TRBD1. Germline values: CDR1 SNHLY, CDR2 FYNNEI. The J segment lost 9 bases and the V segment lost 3 bases, leaving 6 bases of the junction unmatched. This CDR3 region has 15 residues. The DNA of the CDR3 is TGTGCCAGCAGTGAGGGACAGGGCCTTTTTTCACCCCTCCACTTT. Protein product: CASSEGQGLFSPLHF.